Below, one T cell receptor (beta chain) is given with its context. Its antigen has not been determined. No per-base quality is available; no much larger clone lies one base away. RNA was extracted using the RNeasy kit, and roughly 0.5 to 1 ug of the RNA was reverse transcribed with random hexamers. TCR beta CDR3 regions were amplified with the immunoSEQ multiplex PCR assay covering 54 Vbeta and 13 Jbeta segments. PCR amplification bias was corrected by using a synthetic template baseline for primer optimization and computational correction. The authors' pipeline ran thus. Only productive sequences were kept, with reads annotated to V, D and J genes according to IMGT and analyzed in immunoSEQ Analyzer. Clonality was calculated as one minus the Shannon entropy normalized by log2 of the number of productive unique sequences. For each patient and control, public and private clones were evaluated within the 100 most prevalent clones. Clones were defined as Susac-specific when absent from the healthy and MS cohorts, from roughly 1,000 published viral clones and from other ImmuneACCESS disease sequences. TCRdb reprocessing: public reads trimmed at Q25 with fastp, clones called with MiXCR, in-frame beta chains kept. Entries are consolidated by CDR3 protein sequence, retaining the most common genes and DNA. Here the V and J calls rest on TCRdb's processing, not on the authors' analysis. This sample has fewer than 85,000 distinct CDR3 sequences in its table, and roughly 95% of those were observed once. The ten largest make up about 0.47% of the sample.

This record comes from a study of CD8 T cells in Susac syndrome (dated by TCRdb to about 2019). A note on the overall study: Among the Susac syndrome patients who were sequenced, clinically active disease was present in over 5 and clinical remission was observed in fewer than 10. Clonality of the CD8+ T cell repertoire was compared between about a dozen healthy donors, some 14 Susac syndrome patients and approximately 16 multiple sclerosis patients. At blood withdrawal, Susac syndrome patients were therapy-naive, treated with corticosteroids (with IVIg additionally given to some), or treated with IVIg alone. Repertoire sequencing was used to test whether CD8+ T cell activation and differentiation in Susac syndrome was antigen driven. What the study reported, not specific to this receptor: In the total CD8+ and CD8+ TEMRA repertoires, sixteen and five Susac-specific public clones, respectively, were identified. Clonal expansion was observed in Susac syndrome CD8+ repertoires, with the highest expansion in CD8+ TEMRA cells and greater expansion in clinically active than in remitting patients. The TCR sequencing and HLA analysis was acknowledged to have included a relatively small number of individuals.

From its cysteine to its phenylalanine, the CDR3 spans 16 amino acids. The DNA shown is the 48-base CDR3, in frame from base 1. Trimming takes 8 bases from V and 2 bases from J, and the germline ends sit 22 bases apart. CDR1 is given as GTSNPN and CDR2 as SVGIG, both from the germline V gene (reference sequence). Peripheral blood CD8+ and CD4+ T cells from healthy donors, Susac syndrome patients and multiple sclerosis patients were profiled using high-throughput TCR beta sequencing. Susac syndrome patients met recently defined diagnostic criteria for definite or probable disease. Bulk CD8+ and CD4+ T cells were purified by magnetic negative isolation, whereas CD8+ TEMRA cells were enriched by FACS. Blood was collected in EDTA tubes and processed within 24 hours, with PBMCs isolated through density gradient centrifugation. PBMCs intended for TCR sequencing were cryopreserved in liquid nitrogen and were subsequently thawed in a 37 degrees C water bath. Purity of sorted or isolated CD4+, CD8+ and CD8+ TEMRA cells was at least 90%.

The sample consisted of CD8+ T cells from PBMCs. The TCR was taken from a human donor with Susac syndrome. The receptor chain draws on TRBV30 and TRBJ2-1; possibly the D gene is TRBD2, per 6 matching bases. The CDR3 is CATSAGQDRTYNEQFF. The nucleotides read TGTGCCACAAGTGCGGGGCAGGACCGAACCTACAATGAGCAGTTCTTC.